A single sample gave rise to the 17 T cell receptor beta chains below, sequenced in a study of blood T cell repertoires in COVID-19. The assay was immunoSEQ multiplex PCR, and TCRdb's table has in-frame clones only and misses some. The data show some 140,000 clones, with about 76% seen just once and around 14% held by the top ten. Input material: peripheral blood. Source of these receptors: an older man with acute or convalescent COVID-19.

The chain uses TRBV18 and TRBJ2-5; 8 bases align to TRBD1. In germline, CDR1 is KGHSH, CDR2 LQKENI. V was pared by 3 bases and J by 5 bases, with 8 bases of the junction left unmatched. The CDR3 has 15 residues. CDR3 nucleotides: TGTGCCAGCTCACCTCAGGGGGCTTTGAAGGAGACCCAGTACTTC. It encodes CASSPQGALKETQYF.

The chain couples TRBV7-2 to TRBJ2-1; tentatively, D is TRBD2 (5 bases). CDR1 is SGHTA, CDR2 FQGNSA, per germline. Trimming removed 2 bases at V and 15 bases at J, with 17 bases between. The CDR3 has 13 residues. CDR3 in DNA: TGTGCCAGCAGCTTACTTCGGCCCCCCGGGGTGTTCTTC. Translated: CASSLLRPPGVFF.

This rearrangement joins TRBV4-2 to TRBJ1-2, with no clear D. Deletions cut 0 bases from V and 12 bases from J, with 14 bases between. CDR1 is LGHNA and CDR2 is YNFKEQ in the germline V gene. This CDR3 spans 13 amino acids. In DNA, the CDR3 is TGTGCCAGCAGCCAAGATAAAGGAGGTTTACACACCTTC. This sequence encodes CASSQDKGGLHTF.

This chain joins TRBV6-5 and TRBJ1-5; D possibly corresponds to TRBD1 (6 bases). Germline-derived CDR1 and CDR2 are MNHEY and SVGAGI. There are 14 residues in the CDR3. The V and J ends lost 8 bases and 11 bases respectively, with 22 bases between them. The CDR3 bases are TGTGCCAGCCTCCTTCGGCAGGGGTTATTCACCCAGCATTTT. Its translation is CASLLRQGLFTQHF.

This chain's CDR3 is CASSLSAGENGYTF. In DNA, the CDR3 is TGTGCCAGCAGCCTCAGTGCGGGGGAAAATGGCTACACCTTC. This chain uses TRBV9 with TRBJ1-2, with D perhaps TRBD1 (5 bases). The germline V gene has CDR1 SGDLS and CDR2 YYNGEE. The CDR3 covers 14 residues. Trimming stripped 4 bases from V and 6 bases from J, with 16 bases between. The whole variable domain, filled in from reference TRBV9 and TRBJ1-2, reads DSGVTQTPKHLITATGQRVTLRCSPRSGDLSVYWYQQSLDQGLQFLIQYYNGEERAKGNILERFSAQQFPDLHSELNLSSLELGDSALYFCASSLSAGENGYTFGSGTRLTVV.

V gene TRBV11-2 combines with J gene TRBJ1-2; D is undetermined. The length of the CDR3 is 16 residues. The germline V gene has CDR1 SGHAT and CDR2 FQNNGV. Trimming took off 0 bases at V and 0 bases at J, with 11 bases between the two ends. CDR3 sequence (DNA): TGTGCCAGCAGCTTAGATCGATGGCACACTAACTATGGCTACACCTTC. Residues: CASSLDRWHTNYGYTF.

The V call is TRBV19, the J call TRBJ1-3; the match to TRBD1 covers 10 bases. Germline trimming cut 8 bases from V and 8 bases from J; bases unmatched to any gene: 12. CDR1 is LNHDA and CDR2 is SQIVND in the germline V gene (reference sequence). This CDR3 region has 15 residues. In DNA form, the CDR3 reads TGTGCCAGTTCGAAGATGACAGGGGGCCGGTACACCATATATTTT. Protein sequence: CASSKMTGGRYTIYF.

This rearrangement joins TRBV25-1 to TRBJ2-7; D is ambiguous. The CDR3 spans 12 residues. Germline loops: CDR1 MGHDK, CDR2 SYGVNS. Between the trimmed V and J ends, which lost 2 bases and 5 bases, there was a span of 7 bases. The CDR3 nucleotides read TGTGCCAGCAGTGAAATAGGAGACGAGCAGTACTTC. This codes for CASSEIGDEQYF.

The chain combines TRBV7-8 with TRBJ1-1, with a tentative D call TRBD1 (5 bases). The V and J ends lost 3 bases and 6 bases respectively, with 14 bases between them. Germline V gene data show CDR1 as SGHVS and CDR2 as FQNEAQ. The CDR3 extends over 14 amino acids. The CDR3 nucleotides are TGTGCCAGCAGCTTGGTTTCGGGGGTCGCTGAAGCTTTCTTT. Protein: CASSLVSGVAEAFF. The full variable domain, in which reference TRBV7-8 and TRBJ1-1 provide the parts outside the CDR3, is GAGVSQSPRYKVAKRGQDVALRCDPISGHVSLFWYQQALGQGPEFLTYFQNEAQLDKSGLPSDRFFAERPEGSVSTLKIQRTQQEDSAVYLCASSLVSGVAEAFFGQGTRLTVV.

This chain connects TRBV7-2 to TRBJ2-7; 10 bases match TRBD2. Germline V gene lookup returns CDR1 SGHTA and CDR2 FQGNSA. There are 15 residues in the CDR3. With V trimmed by 5 bases and J by 2 bases, 6 bases remained unmatched. The CDR3 sequence: CASSPTSGGAYEQYF. As DNA, the CDR3 is TGTGCCAGCAGCCCCACGAGCGGGGGGGCCTACGAGCAGTACTTC.

The chain joins TRBV2 to TRBJ2-7; 10 nucleotides agree with TRBD2. J was trimmed by 6 bases and V by 4 bases; bases with no gene match: 18. Germline values: CDR1 SNHLY, CDR2 FYNNEI. The CDR3 loop spans 18 amino acids. The CDR3 DNA follows: TGTGCCAGCAGTGGTCGGAGCGGGGGGGCCTTAGTTCGGGTCGAGCAGTACTTC. Its protein is CASSGRSGGALVRVEQYF.

Notes on this clone: Other DNA sequences in the sample encode the same CDR3. The V gene is TRBV7-2, the J gene TRBJ2-3; D may be TRBD1 (6 bases). The CDR3 spans 14 residues. Germline CDR1 is SGHTA and CDR2 is FQGNSA. Trimming cost V 5 bases and J 2 bases, with 11 bases left between them. The CDR3 here is CASSPGQSTDTQYF. In nucleotides, the CDR3 is TGTGCCAGCAGCCCCGGACAGTCCACAGATACGCAGTATTTT.

CDR3 bases: TGTGCCACCAGCAGAGGGAATGTGGGGAGGTCTGAAGCTTTCTTT. This encodes CATSRGNVGRSEAFF. This sequence joins TRBV15 and TRBJ1-1; no clear D gene. The germline V and J ends were trimmed by 1 base and 6 bases, with 15 bases remaining between them. The CDR3 extends over 15 amino acids. The germline CDR1 and CDR2 sequences are LNHNV and YYDKDF (reference sequence). The full variable domain, completed using reference TRBV15 and TRBJ1-1, is DAMVIQNPRYQVTQFGKPVTLSCSQTLNHNVMYWYQQKSSQAPKLLFHYYDKDFNNEADTPDNFQSRRPNTSFCFLDIRSPGLGDTAMYLCATSRGNVGRSEAFFGQGTRLTVV.

In regard to this clone: Additional DNA sequences in this sample encode the identical CDR3. The V gene is TRBV7-3, the J gene TRBJ2-6; no clear D gene. The CDR3 is made up of 16 amino acids. Looked up from germline, CDR1 is SGHTA and CDR2 is FQGTGA. V was shortened by 1 base and J by 0 bases, with 7 bases between the two germline ends. The CDR3 is CASSLRANSGANVLTF. CDR3 nucleotides: TGTGCCAGCAGCTTAAGGGCCAACTCTGGGGCCAACGTCCTGACTTTC.

The J gene is TRBJ2-1, the V gene TRBV5-1; D not resolved. CDR1 and CDR2 from the germline V gene are SGHRS and YFSETQ. This CDR3 region has 16 residues. V dropped 0 bases and J dropped 0 bases, with 10 bases sitting between them. CDR3: CASSLVPESSYNEQFF. CDR3 DNA: TGCGCCAGCAGCTTGGTTCCGGAGAGCTCCTACAATGAGCAGTTCTTC.

V and J are TRBV5-4 and TRBJ2-5; 11 bases line up with TRBD2. The J segment lost 5 bases and the V segment lost 6 bases, leaving 15 bases of the junction unmatched. CDR1 is SGHNT and CDR2 is YYREEE in the germline V gene (reference sequence). The CDR3 consists of 17 residues. In DNA form, the CDR3 reads TGTGCCAGCATCACTCAGGGCCTAGCGGGGGGCGGGGAGACCCAGTACTTC. Protein product: CASITQGLAGGGETQYF.

J is TRBJ1-5 and V is TRBV6-6; 8 nucleotides match TRBD1. Germline V CDR1 and CDR2: MNHNY, SVGAGI (reference sequence). The CDR3 consists of 15 residues. V shed 5 bases and J 2 bases; nucleotides not matched to a gene: 5. The CDR3 region is CASSGPGQGNQPQHF. CDR3 bases: TGTGCCAGCAGTGGACCGGGACAGGGCAATCAGCCCCAGCATTTT.